This T cell receptor beta chain appears in the sequencing data of a study of T cell responses to AZD1222 COVID-19 vaccine. Study results and caveats: In a largely white British group with more females than males, clonal diversity was possibly underestimated.

TCRdb keeps only in-frame clones here, not all; method: immunoSEQ multiplex PCR. This table has 90,000 to 120,000 clones, about 89% appearing once. Trimming cost V 3 bases and J 5 bases; bases outside gene matches: 3. The CDR3 sequence is 13 residues long. The germline V gene encodes CDR1 DFQATT and CDR2 SNEGSKA (reference sequence). On this clone: Its antigen remains unknown.

This rearrangement joins TRBV20-1 to TRBJ2-3; the match to TRBD1 covers 9 bases. The TCR comes from an adult who received the AZD1222 COVID-19 vaccine. The sample here was peripheral blood, taken 28 days after the second AZD1222 dose. The CDR3 region is CSASWGQGDTQYF. In nucleotides, the CDR3 is TGCAGTGCTAGTTGGGGACAGGGAGATACGCAGTATTTT.